This T cell receptor (beta chain) was profiled in a study of OX40 agonist ivuxolimab in advanced cancers. The wider study: The treatment was a fully human IgG2 OX40 agonist, ivuxolimab. Of the participants, 40% had some prior anti-PD-1, anti-PD-L1 or anti-CTLA-4 therapy, which was allowed.

V lost 7 bases, J lost 6 bases, and 6 bases stayed unmatched. From germline, CDR1 is GTSNPN and CDR2 SVGIG (reference sequence). This CDR3 spans 13 amino acids. The method was immunoSEQ multiplex PCR; TCRdb's version includes in-frame clones alone and lacks a portion of them. The sample records some 110,000 clones, roughly 95% being singletons. General study results and limits: Expanded clones were, on average, more numerous among CD8+ T cells than CD4+.

With respect to this clone: The antigen is not known.

Patients with autoimmune history or systemic immunosuppression were excluded. The V call is TRBV30, the J call TRBJ1-6; TRBD1 agrees at 7 bases. The source of this sequence is an adult with an advanced solid tumor such as melanoma, head and neck, liver or kidney cancer. Sequencing used CD4+ or CD8+ T cells sorted from blood, obtained in a trial of the OX40 agonist ivuxolimab. CDR3 coding DNA: TGTGCCTTCCGGGACAGTTTTAATTCACCCCTCCACTTT. It is translated as CAFRDSFNSPLHF.